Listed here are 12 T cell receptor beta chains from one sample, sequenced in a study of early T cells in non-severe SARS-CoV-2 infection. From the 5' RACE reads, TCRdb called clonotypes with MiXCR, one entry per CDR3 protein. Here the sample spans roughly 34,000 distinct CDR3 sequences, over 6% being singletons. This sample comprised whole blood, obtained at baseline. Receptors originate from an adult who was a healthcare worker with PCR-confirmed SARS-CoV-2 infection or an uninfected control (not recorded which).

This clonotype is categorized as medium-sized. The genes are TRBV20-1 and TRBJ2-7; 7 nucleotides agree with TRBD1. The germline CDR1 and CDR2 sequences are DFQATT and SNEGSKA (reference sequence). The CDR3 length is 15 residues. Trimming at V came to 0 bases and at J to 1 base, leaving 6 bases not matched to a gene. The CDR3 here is CSARDFDRDSYEQYF. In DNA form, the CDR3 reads TGCAGTGCTAGAGACTTTGACAGGGATTCCTACGAGCAGTACTTC.

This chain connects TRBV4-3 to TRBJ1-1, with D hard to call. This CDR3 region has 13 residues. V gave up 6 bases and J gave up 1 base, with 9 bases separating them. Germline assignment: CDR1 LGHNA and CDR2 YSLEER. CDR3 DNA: TGCGCCAGCAGGTCCAGACCGAACACTGAAGCTTTCTTT. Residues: CASRSRPNTEAFF.

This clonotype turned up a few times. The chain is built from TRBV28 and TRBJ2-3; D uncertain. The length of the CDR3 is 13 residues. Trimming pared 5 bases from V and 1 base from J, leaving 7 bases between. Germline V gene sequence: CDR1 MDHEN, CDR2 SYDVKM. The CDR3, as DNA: TGTGCCAGCAGTCCCACCCGCACAGATACGCAGTATTTT. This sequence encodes CASSPTRTDTQYF.

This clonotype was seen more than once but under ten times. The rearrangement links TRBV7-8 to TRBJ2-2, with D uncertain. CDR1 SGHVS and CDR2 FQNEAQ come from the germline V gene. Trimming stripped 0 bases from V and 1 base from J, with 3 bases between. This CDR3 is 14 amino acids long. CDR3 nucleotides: TGTGCCAGCAGCTTAGCGGGGAACACCGGGGAGCTGTTTTTT. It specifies CASSLAGNTGELFF.

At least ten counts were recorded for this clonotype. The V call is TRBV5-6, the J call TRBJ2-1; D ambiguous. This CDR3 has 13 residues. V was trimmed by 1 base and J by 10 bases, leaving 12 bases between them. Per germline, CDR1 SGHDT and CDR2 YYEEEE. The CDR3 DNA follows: TGTGCCAGCAGCTTGAACTCGCCTTGGGAGCAGTTCTTC. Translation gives CASSLNSPWEQFF.

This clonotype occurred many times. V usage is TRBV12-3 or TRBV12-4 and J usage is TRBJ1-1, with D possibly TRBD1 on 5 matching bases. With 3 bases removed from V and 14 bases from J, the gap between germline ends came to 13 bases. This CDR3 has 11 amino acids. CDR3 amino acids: CASSLGQNAFF. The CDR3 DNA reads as TGTGCCAGCAGTTTGGGGCAGAACGCCTTCTTT.

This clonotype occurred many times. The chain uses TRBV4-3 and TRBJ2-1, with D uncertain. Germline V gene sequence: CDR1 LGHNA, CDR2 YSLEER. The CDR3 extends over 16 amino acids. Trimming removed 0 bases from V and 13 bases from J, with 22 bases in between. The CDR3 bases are TGCGCCAGCAGCCAAGATAGCTCCCAGCCCGGTTTTAGCCAGTTCTTC. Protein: CASSQDSSQPGFSQFF.

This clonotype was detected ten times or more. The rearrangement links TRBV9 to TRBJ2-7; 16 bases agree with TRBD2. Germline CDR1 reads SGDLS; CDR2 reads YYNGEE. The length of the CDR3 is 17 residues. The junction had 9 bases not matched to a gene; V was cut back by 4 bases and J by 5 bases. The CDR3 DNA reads TGTGCCAGCAGCCCTCGGGGACTAGCGGGAGGGCCCAACGAGCAGTACGTC. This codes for CASSPRGLAGGPNEQYV.

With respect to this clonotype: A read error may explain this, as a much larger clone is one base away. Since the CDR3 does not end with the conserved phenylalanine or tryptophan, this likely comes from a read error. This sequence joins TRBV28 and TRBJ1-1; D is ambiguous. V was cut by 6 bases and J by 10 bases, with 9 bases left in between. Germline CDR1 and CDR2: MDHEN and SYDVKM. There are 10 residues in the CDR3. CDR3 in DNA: TGTGCCAGCAGAGGGTCTAGAGCTTTCTCT. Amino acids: CASRGSRAFS.

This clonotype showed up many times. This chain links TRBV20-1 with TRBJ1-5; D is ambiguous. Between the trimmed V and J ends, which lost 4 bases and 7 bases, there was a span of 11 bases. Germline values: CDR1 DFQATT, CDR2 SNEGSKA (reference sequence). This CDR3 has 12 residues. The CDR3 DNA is TGCAGTGCTAAGGAGGGCGGGCAGCCCCAGCATTTT. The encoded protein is CSAKEGGQPQHF.

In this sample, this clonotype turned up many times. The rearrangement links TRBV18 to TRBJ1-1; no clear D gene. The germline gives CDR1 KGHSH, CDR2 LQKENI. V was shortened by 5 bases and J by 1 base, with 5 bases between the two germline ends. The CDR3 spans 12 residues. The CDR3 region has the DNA TGTGCCAGCTCAGGCCCGAACACTGAAGCTTTCTTT. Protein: CASSGPNTEAFF. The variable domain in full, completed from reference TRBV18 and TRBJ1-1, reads NAGVMQNPRHLVRRRGQEARLRCSPMKGHSHVYWYRQLPEEGLKFMVYLQKENIIDESGMPKERFSAEFPKEGPSILRIQQVVRGDSAAYFCASSGPNTEAFFGQGTRLTVV.

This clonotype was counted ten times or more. CDR3 amino acids: CASSLRPGGYVSNEQFF. CDR3 in DNA: TGTGCCAGCAGTTTGCGTCCCGGCGGCTATGTAAGCAATGAGCAGTTCTTC. The V call is TRBV12-3 or TRBV12-4, the J call TRBJ2-1; D not certain. This CDR3 contains 17 residues. V dropped 3 bases and J dropped 6 bases, with 21 bases sitting between them.